Sequencing of this T cell receptor (beta chain) was carried out in a study of T cells after yellow fever vaccination. The 5'RACE template-switching step produced TCR cDNA and added a universal primer site and UMIs. MiXCR was run by TCRdb on the 5' RACE reads, yielding one entry per CDR3 protein. The sample has around 40,000 distinct CDR3 sequences; almost 7% are singletons. Germline CDR1 and CDR2: LNHDA and SQIVND (reference sequence). V lost 4 bases to trimming and J lost 0 bases, with 13 bases between them. This CDR3 region has 16 residues. Notes on the study in general: Weaker, the secondary response peaked sooner, at day 5 versus 15. One caveat is that FACS-sorted repertoires could contain abundant clonotypes contaminating from the bulk population. Boosting was followed by the reappearance of most primary-vaccination clones (approximately 97% CD4, around 90% CD8).

The V and J genes are TRBV19 and TRBJ2-1; D may be TRBD2 (5 bases). The sequencing here drew on CD8+ T cells not binding an NS4B(214-222) dextramer, sorted from PBMCs, taken 45 days after the yellow fever booster vaccination. The origin of this receptor is a man aged 25 to 45 who received the YFV17D yellow fever vaccine. The CDR3 nucleotides read TGTGCCAGTAGTAGGAGCGGTCCCAGCTCCTACAATGAGCAGTTCTTC. Protein product: CASSRSGPSSYNEQFF.